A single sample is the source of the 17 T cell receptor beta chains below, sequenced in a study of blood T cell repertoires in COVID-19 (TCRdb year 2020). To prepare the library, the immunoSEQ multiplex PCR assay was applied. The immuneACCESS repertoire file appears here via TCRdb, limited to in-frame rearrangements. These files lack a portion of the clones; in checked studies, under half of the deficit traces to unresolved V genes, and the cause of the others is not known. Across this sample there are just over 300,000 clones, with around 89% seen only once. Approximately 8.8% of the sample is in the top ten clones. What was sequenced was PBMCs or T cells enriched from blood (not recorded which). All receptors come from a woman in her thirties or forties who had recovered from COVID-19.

Here the CDR3 reads CASSYYGRAEQFF. The CDR3 coding sequence is TGTGCCAGCAGTTACTACGGGCGGGCTGAGCAGTTCTTC. The genes are TRBV6-6 and TRBJ2-1; tentatively, D is TRBD2 (5 bases). The V gene's germline CDR1 is MNHNY and CDR2 SVGAGI (reference sequence). This CDR3 is 13 amino acids long. V dropped 1 base and J dropped 9 bases, with 10 bases sitting between them.

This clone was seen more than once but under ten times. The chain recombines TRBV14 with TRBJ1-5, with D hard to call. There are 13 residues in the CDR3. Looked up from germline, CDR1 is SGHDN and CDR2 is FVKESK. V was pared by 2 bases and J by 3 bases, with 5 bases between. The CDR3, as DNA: TGTGCCAGCAGCCAACTTAACAATCAGCCCCAGCATTTT. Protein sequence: CASSQLNNQPQHF. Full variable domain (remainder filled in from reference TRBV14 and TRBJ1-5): EAGVTQFPSHSVIEKGQTVTLRCDPISGHDNLYWYRRVMGKEIKFLLHFVKESKQDESGMPNNRFLAERTGGTYSTLKVQPAELEDSGVYFCASSQLNNQPQHFGDGTRLSIL.

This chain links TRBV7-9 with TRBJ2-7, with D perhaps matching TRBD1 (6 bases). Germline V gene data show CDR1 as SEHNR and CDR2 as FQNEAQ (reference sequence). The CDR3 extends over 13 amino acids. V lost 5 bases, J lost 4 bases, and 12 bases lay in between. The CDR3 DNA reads TGTGCCAGCAGCGGCCGGGACATGTACGAGCAGTACTTC. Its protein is CASSGRDMYEQYF.

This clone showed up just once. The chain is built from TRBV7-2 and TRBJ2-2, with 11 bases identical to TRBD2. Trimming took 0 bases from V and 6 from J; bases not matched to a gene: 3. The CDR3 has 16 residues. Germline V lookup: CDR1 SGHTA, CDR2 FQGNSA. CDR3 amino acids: CASSLASGRGPGELFF. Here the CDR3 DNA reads TGTGCCAGCAGCTTAGCTAGCGGGAGGGGTCCCGGGGAGCTGTTTTTT. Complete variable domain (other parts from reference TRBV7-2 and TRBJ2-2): GAGVSQSPSNKVTEKGKDVELRCDPISGHTALYWYRQSLGQGLEFLIYFQGNSAPDKSGLPSDRFSAERTGGSVSTLTIQRTQQEDSAVYLCASSLASGRGPGELFFGEGSRLTVL.

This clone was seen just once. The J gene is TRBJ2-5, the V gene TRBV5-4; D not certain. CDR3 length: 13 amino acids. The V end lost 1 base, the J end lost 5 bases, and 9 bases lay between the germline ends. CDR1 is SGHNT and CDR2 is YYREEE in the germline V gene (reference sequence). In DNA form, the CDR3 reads TGTGCCAGCAGCTTGATCAGTCTCGAGACCCAGTACTTC. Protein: CASSLISLETQYF.

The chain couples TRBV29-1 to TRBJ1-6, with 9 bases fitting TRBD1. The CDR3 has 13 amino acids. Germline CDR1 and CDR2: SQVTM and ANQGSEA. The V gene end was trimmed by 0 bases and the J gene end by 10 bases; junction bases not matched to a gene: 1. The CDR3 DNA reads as TGCAGCGTTGAAGAGGACAGGGGATCACCCCTCCACTTT. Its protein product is CSVEEDRGSPLHF.

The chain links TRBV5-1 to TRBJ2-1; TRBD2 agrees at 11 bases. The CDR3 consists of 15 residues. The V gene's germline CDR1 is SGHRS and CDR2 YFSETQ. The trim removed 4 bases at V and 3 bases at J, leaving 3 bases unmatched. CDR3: CASSTGTSGYNEQFF. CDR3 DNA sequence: TGCGCCAGCAGCACCGGGACTAGCGGCTACAATGAGCAGTTCTTC.

The CDR3 DNA follows: TGTGCCAGCAGTTATACTTCGGGGGACCAAGAGACCCAGTACTTC. Translated, it gives CASSYTSGDQETQYF. V and J are TRBV6-5 and TRBJ2-5, with D tentatively TRBD2 (6 bases). CDR1 is MNHEY and CDR2 is SVGAGI in the germline V gene. Between the trimmed V and J ends, which lost 3 bases and 0 bases, there was a span of 11 bases. There are 15 residues in the CDR3.

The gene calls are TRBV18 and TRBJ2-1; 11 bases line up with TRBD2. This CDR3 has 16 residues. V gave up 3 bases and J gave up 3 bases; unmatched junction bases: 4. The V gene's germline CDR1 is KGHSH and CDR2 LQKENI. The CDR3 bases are TGTGCCAGCTCACCGACGGGACTAGCGGACTACAATGAGCAGTTCTTC. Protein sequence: CASSPTGLADYNEQFF.

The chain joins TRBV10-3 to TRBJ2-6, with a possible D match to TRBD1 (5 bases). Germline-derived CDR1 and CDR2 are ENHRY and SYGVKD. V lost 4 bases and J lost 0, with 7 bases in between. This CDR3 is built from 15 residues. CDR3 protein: CAISGQLSGANVLTF. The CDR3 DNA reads TGTGCCATCAGTGGACAGCTCTCTGGGGCCAACGTCCTGACTTTC.

The CDR3 loop reads CASSLKTSGGPYNEQFF. The CDR3 nucleotides read TGTGCCAGCAGCTTAAAGACTAGCGGGGGACCTTACAATGAGCAGTTCTTC. The rearrangement uses TRBV11-3 and TRBJ2-1; 12 positions match TRBD2. This CDR3 spans 17 amino acids. CDR1 and CDR2 (germline): SGHNT, YENEEA. V was pared by 2 bases and J by 4 bases, with 6 bases of the junction left unmatched.

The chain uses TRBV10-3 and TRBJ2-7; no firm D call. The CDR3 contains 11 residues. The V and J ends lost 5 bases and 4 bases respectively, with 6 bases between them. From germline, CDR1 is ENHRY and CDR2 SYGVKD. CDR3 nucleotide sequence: TGTGCCATCAGTCTCGAGTACGAGCAGTACTTC. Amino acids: CAISLEYEQYF.

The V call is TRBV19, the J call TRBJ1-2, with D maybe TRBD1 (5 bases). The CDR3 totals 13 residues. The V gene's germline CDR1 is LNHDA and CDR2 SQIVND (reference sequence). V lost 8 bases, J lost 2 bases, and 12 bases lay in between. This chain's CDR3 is CASLEDRNYGYTF. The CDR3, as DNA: TGTGCCAGTTTGGAAGACAGAAACTATGGCTACACCTTC.

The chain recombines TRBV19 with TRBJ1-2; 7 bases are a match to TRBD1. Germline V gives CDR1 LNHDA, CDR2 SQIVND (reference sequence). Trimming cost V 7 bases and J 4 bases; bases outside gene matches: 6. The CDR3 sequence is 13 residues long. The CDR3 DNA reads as TGTGCCAGTAAGGGGACAGATCCCTATGGCTACACCTTC. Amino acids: CASKGTDPYGYTF. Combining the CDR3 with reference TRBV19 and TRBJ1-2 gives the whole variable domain DGGITQSPKYLFRKEGQNVTLSCEQNLNHDAMYWYRQDPGQGLRLIYYSQIVNDFQKGDIAEGYSVSREKKESFPLTVTSAQKNPTAFYLCASKGTDPYGYTFGSGTRLTVV.

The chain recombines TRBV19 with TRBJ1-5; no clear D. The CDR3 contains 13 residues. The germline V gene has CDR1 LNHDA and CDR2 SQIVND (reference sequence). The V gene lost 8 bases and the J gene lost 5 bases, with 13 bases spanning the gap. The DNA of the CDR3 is TGTGCCAGTTCCCGATGGTTAGATCAGCCCCAGCATTTT. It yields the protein CASSRWLDQPQHF.

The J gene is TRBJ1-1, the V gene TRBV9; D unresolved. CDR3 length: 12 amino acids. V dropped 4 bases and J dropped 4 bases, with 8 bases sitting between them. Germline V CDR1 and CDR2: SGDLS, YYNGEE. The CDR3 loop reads CASSTHSTEAFF. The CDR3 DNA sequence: TGTGCCAGCAGCACCCACAGCACTGAAGCTTTCTTT.

The CDR3 DNA reads as TGTGCCAGTAGCCCACTGCCGGGACAGGGCTATGGCTACACCTTC. Encoded protein: CASSPLPGQGYGYTF. The chain links TRBV19 to TRBJ1-2; 9 nucleotides match TRBD1. This CDR3 has 15 amino acids. Germline V gives CDR1 LNHDA, CDR2 SQIVND (reference sequence). V shed 6 bases and J 4 bases; nucleotides not matched to a gene: 9.